This T cell receptor (beta chain) was profiled in a study of shared clonotypes between healthy human individuals. Assay execution proceeded at the deep level. Several immunoSEQ plates received, in even portions, the genomic DNA of each subset. Sequencing used immunoSEQ multiplex PCR; TCRdb keeps in-frame clones, though not all of them. The data show more than 450,000 clones, around 79% seen once. The CDR3 has 14 amino acids. Germline values: CDR1 SEHNR, CDR2 FQNEAQ (reference sequence). The germline V and J ends were trimmed by 1 base and 5 bases, with 9 bases remaining between them. The source material was PBMCs. V and J are TRBV7-9 and TRBJ2-1; D may be TRBD2 (6 bases). The clonotype originates from a woman aged 40 to 50 in good health. Some clones in this sample may be carry-over from other donors' samples. Written as DNA, the CDR3 is TGTGCCAGCAGCTTAGGGCGGGGTCACAATGAGCAGTTCTTC. Translated: CASSLGRGHNEQFF.